Reported below is one TCR beta chain. Antigen unknown. V shed 5 bases and J shed 8 bases, with 9 bases lying between them. The germline gives CDR1 SQVTM, CDR2 ANQGSEA. The CDR3 extends over 10 amino acids. This sample is part of a study of CD8+ T cells in alopecia areata. Notes on the study in general: Tofacitinib significantly decreased scalp clonality and expanded CD8+ clones among top 100. Throughout tofacitinib, many expanded lesional clones continued to persist in scalp and blood. Affected lesional scalp, above all in alopecia totalis/universalis, was more clonal than normal scalp.

RNA was extracted and reverse transcribed into cDNA as the sequencing template. TCRdb keeps only in-frame clones here, not all; method: immunoSEQ multiplex PCR. The sample holds about 140,000 clones, around 87% seen once. Indicated treatment: oral pan-JAK inhibitor, 5-10 mg twice daily. Sorting of PBMCs yielded the CD4+ and CD8+ T cells. Material: CD8+ T cells sorted from blood, obtained at week 4, from a patient treated with tofacitinib. The TCR comes from a human donor with alopecia areata. V gene TRBV29-1 combines with J gene TRBJ1-1; D unclear. DNA for the CDR3: TGCAGCGTTCGCTTGCTCGAAGCTTTCTTT. Its translation is CSVRLLEAFF.